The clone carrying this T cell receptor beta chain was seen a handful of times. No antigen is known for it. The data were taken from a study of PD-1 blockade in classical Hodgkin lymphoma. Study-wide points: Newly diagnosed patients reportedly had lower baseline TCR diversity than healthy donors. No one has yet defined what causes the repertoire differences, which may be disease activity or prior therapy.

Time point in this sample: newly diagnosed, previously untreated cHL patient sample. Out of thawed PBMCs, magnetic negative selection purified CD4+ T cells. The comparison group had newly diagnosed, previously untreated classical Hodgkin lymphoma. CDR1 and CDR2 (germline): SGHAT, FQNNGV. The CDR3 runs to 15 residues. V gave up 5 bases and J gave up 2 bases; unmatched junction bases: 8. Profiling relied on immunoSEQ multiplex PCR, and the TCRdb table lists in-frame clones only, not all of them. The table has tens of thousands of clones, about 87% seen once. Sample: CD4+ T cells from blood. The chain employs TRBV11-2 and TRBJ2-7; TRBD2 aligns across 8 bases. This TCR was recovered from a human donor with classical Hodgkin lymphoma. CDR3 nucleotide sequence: TGTGCCAGCAGCAAACTAGCGGACCCTACCTACGAGCAGTACTTC. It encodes CASSKLADPTYEQYF. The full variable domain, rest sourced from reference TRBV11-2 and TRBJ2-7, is EAGVAQSPRYKIIEKRQSVAFWCNPISGHATLYWYQQILGQGPKLLIQFQNNGVVDDSQLPKDRFSAERLKGVDSTLKIQPAKLEDSAVYLCASSKLADPTYEQYFGPGTRLTVT.